This is a list of T cell receptor beta chains from one sample in a study of shared clonotypes between healthy human individuals. Profiled with immunoSEQ multiplex PCR; TCRdb holds only in-frame clones, not every one. The table includes roughly 2 million clones, 85% to 95% detected once. The sample taken for sequencing was naive CD4+ T cells sorted from blood. The receptors derive from a man between 18 and 29 years old in good health. The CDR3 runs from the conserved cysteine through the conserved F or W. The D gene is left open where the match is weak. Some rows have no size entry. The others give once, few or many, or a class for an expanded clone.

>NA|TRBD2|TRBV4-1|TRBJ2-7
CASSPGTSGGIRGEQYF
TGCGCCAGCAGCCCAGGGACTAGCGGGGGTATTAGGGGCGAGCAGTACTTC
>NA|TRBD2|TRBV7-9|TRBJ2-3
CASSLTSGGDTQYF
TGTGCCAGCAGCTTAACTAGCGGGGGTGATACGCAGTATTTT
>NA|TRBD1|TRBV7-2|TRBJ2-7
CASSSQGAYYEQYF
TGTGCCAGCAGCTCGCAGGGGGCCTACTACGAGCAGTACTTC
>NA|TRBD2|TRBV27|TRBJ2-2
CASSTATYTGLAGVTGELFF
TGTGCCAGCAGTACGGCCACATATACCGGACTAGCGGGGGTCACCGGGGAGCTGTTTTTT
>NA|TRBD1|TRBV2|TRBJ2-7
CASSAGTGGREYF
TGTGCCAGCAGCGCCGGGACAGGCGGCCGGGAGTACTTC
>NA|NA|TRBV6-5|TRBJ1-2
CASRNRNGYTF
TGTGCCAGCAGAAACAGGAATGGCTACACCTTC
>once|NA|TRBV19|TRBJ1-5
CASTLQVNNQPQHF
TGTGCCAGTACTTTACAGGTGAACAATCAGCCCCAGCATTTT
>NA|NA|TRBV18|TRBJ1-6
CASSPRDIHNSPLHF
TGTGCCAGCTCACCGAGGGACATTCATAATTCACCCCTCCACTTT
>NA|NA|TRBV7-7|TRBJ2-1
CASSLHRDHNEQFF
TGTGCTAGCAGCCTGCACCGGGACCACAATGAGCAGTTCTTC
>NA|TRBD2|TRBV6-5|TRBJ2-1
CASRLAGGHNEQFF
TGTGCCAGCAGACTAGCGGGGGGTCACAATGAGCAGTTCTTC
>once|NA|TRBV13|TRBJ1-1
CASSPGGRVNTEAFF
TGTGCCAGCAGCCCTGGGGGGCGCGTGAACACTGAAGCTTTCTTT
>NA|NA|TRBV7-2|TRBJ2-7
CASRTTGLSYEQYF
TGTGCCAGCAGGACGACAGGTCTCTCCTACGAGCAGTACTTC
>NA|NA|TRBV25-1|TRBJ2-7
CASSEDIKGGMTYEQYF
TGTGCCAGCAGTGAAGATATAAAGGGGGGGATGACCTACGAGCAGTACTTC
>NA|NA|TRBV6-1|TRBJ2-7
CASTGSRGQYF
TGTGCCAGCACCGGTTCTAGGGGGCAGTACTTC
>NA|NA|TRBV4-1|TRBJ1-5
CASSPGEGGNQPQHF
TGCGCCAGCAGCCCCGGGGAGGGAGGCAATCAGCCCCAGCATTTT
>NA|NA|TRBV14|TRBJ2-6
CASSPLGTRATSGANVLTF
TGTGCCAGCAGCCCTCTCGGGACGAGAGCGACTTCTGGGGCCAACGTCCTGACTTTC
>NA|NA|TRBV10-3|TRBJ1-1
CAIATLNTEAFF
TGTGCCATCGCCACACTGAACACTGAAGCTTTCTTT
>NA|TRBD1|TRBV10-3|TRBJ1-2
CAISETGDYGYTF
TGTGCCATCAGCGAGACAGGGGACTATGGCTACACCTTC
>NA|TRBD1|TRBV2|TRBJ1-1
CASSVGQARTEAFF
TGTGCCAGCAGTGTGGGACAGGCGAGGACTGAAGCTTTCTTT
>NA|TRBD1|TRBV15|TRBJ1-2
CATSRGNRGAHDGYTF
TGTGCCACCAGCAGAGGTAACAGGGGCGCACACGATGGCTACACCTTC
>once|NA|TRBV7-9|TRBJ1-3
CASSSSSISGNTIYF
TGTGCCAGCAGCTCCAGCTCCATCTCTGGAAACACCATATATTTT
>NA|TRBD2|TRBV29-1|TRBJ2-7
CSVTSGGFYEQYF
TGCAGCGTGACTAGCGGGGGGTTCTACGAGCAGTACTTC
>NA|TRBD2|TRBV5-8|TRBJ2-3
CASSRLAGDTDTQYF
TGTGCCAGCAGCCGACTAGCGGGGGACACAGATACGCAGTATTTT
>NA|NA|TRBV11-2|TRBJ1-3
CASSLISVGGNTIYF
TGTGCCAGCAGCTTAATTAGTGTTGGTGGAAACACCATATATTTT
>NA|NA|TRBV28|TRBJ2-5
CASSSKTMTGRETQYF
TGTGCCAGCAGTTCAAAAACAATGACAGGGAGGGAGACCCAGTACTTC
>NA|TRBD1|TRBV4-1|TRBJ1-5
CASSQSVEGAGQPQHF
TGCGCCAGCAGCCAATCGGTAGAGGGGGCAGGTCAGCCCCAGCATTTT
>NA|NA|TRBV7-9|TRBJ2-1
CASSFGRNSYNEQFF
TGTGCCAGCAGCTTCGGCAGGAATTCCTACAATGAGCAGTTCTTC
>few|TRBD1|TRBV7-9|TRBJ1-6
CASSWKGQGGSPLHF
TGTGCCAGCAGCTGGAAGGGACAGGGGGGCTCGCCCCTCCACTTT
>NA|NA|TRBV18|TRBJ1-5
CASSPGREANQPQHF
TGTGCCAGCTCACCAGGCAGGGAAGCCAATCAGCCCCAGCATTTT
>once|NA|TRBV7-6|TRBJ2-3
CASSSQIPVTSTDTQYF
TGTGCCAGCAGCTCACAGATCCCGGTAACTAGCACAGATACGCAGTATTTT
>NA|NA|TRBV29-1|TRBJ1-2
CSVGHGQGNGYTF
TGCAGCGTGGGACACGGGCAGGGGAATGGCTACACCTTC
>NA|NA|TRBV28|TRBJ1-4
CASSLYQSRQKLFF
TGTGCCAGCAGTTTATATCAGAGTCGTCAAAAACTGTTTTTT
>NA|NA|TRBV30|TRBJ2-7
CAWSVRAYEQYF
TGTGCCTGGAGTGTTCGTGCGTACGAGCAGTACTTC
>NA|NA|TRBV11-2|TRBJ2-3
CASSFDLPLADTQYF
TGTGCCAGCAGCTTCGACCTACCCCTCGCAGATACGCAGTATTTT
>NA|TRBD2|TRBV5-6|TRBJ2-2
CASSFGFTLAGEHGELFF
TGTGCCAGCAGCTTCGGTTTTACGCTAGCGGGAGAGCACGGGGAGCTGTTTTTT
>NA|NA|TRBV30|TRBJ2-3
CAWRSAGADTQYF
TGTGCCTGGAGGAGTGCAGGGGCAGATACGCAGTATTTT
>NA|NA|TRBV6-6|TRBJ1-1
CASSGPGMGNTEAFF
TGTGCCAGCAGTGGCCCGGGAATGGGAAATACTGAAGCTTTCTTT
>once|NA|TRBV28|TRBJ2-5
CASSKGRGLWETQYF
TGTGCCAGCAGTAAGGGTCGGGGGCTATGGGAGACCCAGTACTTC
>NA|NA|TRBV12-5|TRBJ2-7
CASGRGGSYEQYF
TGTGCTAGTGGACGTGGAGGGTCCTACGAGCAGTACTTC
>NA|NA|TRBV5-1|TRBJ1-4
CASTLTGSEKLFF
TGCGCCAGCACCCTAACAGGGAGTGAAAAACTGTTTTTT
>NA|TRBD1|TRBV5-1|TRBJ2-4
CASSSQTGGIKNIQYF
TGCGCCAGCAGCTCTCAAACAGGGGGAATTAAAAACATTCAGTACTTC
>NA|NA|TRBV19|TRBJ1-1
CASSSTGPRAFF
TGTGCCAGTAGTAGCACGGGACCCAGGGCTTTCTTT
>NA|TRBD2|TRBV2|TRBJ2-7
CASSVGTSGIYEQYF
TGTGCCAGCAGTGTCGGGACTAGCGGTATCTACGAGCAGTACTTC
>NA|NA|TRBV7-9|TRBJ2-7
CASSTSSYEQYF
TGTGCCAGCAGTACCAGTTCCTACGAGCAGTACTTC
>NA|NA|TRBV5-1|TRBJ1-2
CASSPLAADYGYTF
TGCGCCAGCAGCCCTCTGGCCGCCGACTATGGCTACACCTTC
>NA|TRBD2|TRBV5-4|TRBJ2-7
CASSRTSGPSYEQYF
TGTGCCAGCAGCCGAACTAGCGGGCCCTCCTACGAGCAGTACTTC
>once|TRBD2|TRBV18|TRBJ2-7
CASSPPSSGGSYEQYF
TGTGCCAGCTCACCACCGTCTAGCGGGGGATCCTACGAGCAGTACTTC